This T cell receptor (beta chain) was profiled in a study of cytomegalovirus exposure and HLA in healthy donors (dated by TCRdb to about 2017). Turning to the overall study: According to an earlier analysis of a few hundred of the donors, 200 million or so T cells yielded some 120 million unique TCR beta sequences and less than 300 Gb of sequence data. An earlier analysis of approximately 630 of the donors applied high-throughput TCR beta sequencing to assess whether each TCR beta V gene segment acted as functional or pseudogenic. Among the roughly 400 genotyped donors, more than 70% belonged to the genetic ancestry cluster associated with self-reported Caucasian donors. An early release that covered about 640 HLA-typed donors contained approximately 300 gigabases of sequencing data and about 84 million unique TCR sequences. Typing coverage varied by locus: 629-630 donors for A, B, C, DRB1 and DQB1; some 520 for DQA1; about 590 for DPA1; more than 450 for DPB1. Donor age, sex, ethnicity and CMV serostatus were collected together with the repertoire data. The T cell repertoires of roughly 660 subjects were profiled by immunosequencing and related to cytomegalovirus serostatus. Rather than using new phenotypic data, the later analysis identified candidate immune exposures from TCR beta sequences and from how often those sequences occurred across donors. In a later genetic analysis, genome-wide SNP genotypes for about 55% of the roughly 700 donors were used, and that subset was treated as a discovery cohort. HLA typing covered class I and class II loci at four-digit resolution. In addition to the first cohort of roughly 700 subjects, a separate validation cohort of around 110 different subjects was used. Across 398 genotyped donors of the cohort, an average of about 240,000 unique TCR beta nucleotide sequences per donor were sequenced, and roughly 20% of those sequences were non-productive. The study was designed to test whether signatures of past pathogen exposure could be identified by cataloging public T cell receptors. A later analysis re-analyzed previously published TCR beta repertoires from 666 donors and added high-resolution HLA genotyping to study TCR occurrence patterns. Every discovery cohort repertoire had been produced on one sequencing platform. The study combined high-throughput TCR immunosequencing, statistical association of individual TCRs with disease status, and machine learning to predict cytomegalovirus infection status. Roughly five DR-DQ haplotypes were handled as single units for association and clustering because linkage in the cohort was strong. Findings and caveats that apply to the study as a whole: Cytomegalovirus status was reported to be diagnosed by the classifier with high specificity and sensitivity in both the original and validation cohorts. According to a later analysis, most CMV-associated TCR beta chains appeared to be HLA-restricted, and the HLA associations seemed to be driven largely by CMV exposure. Some 15 rarely observed V segments, including chromosome 9 orphons, were excluded from the earlier analysis of about 610 of the donors because counts were too low. An earlier analysis of 587 of the donors showed that most TCR beta V segments appeared in productive rearrangements either about 87% or about 30% of the time, which broadly matched IMGT annotations. A few of the identified cytomegalovirus-associated TCR beta chains were confirmed in vitro to be specific for cytomegalovirus antigens. Sequencing depth was assumed to be roughly uniform across donors in the presence/absence analyses, though that assumption may not hold. HLA typing was unavailable for some donors at each locus, so association tests used only the typed subset. According to a later genetic analysis, donors in an Asian-associated ancestry cluster had fewer N-insertions in productive TCRs than the roughly 700-donor mean. The cohort was sequenced for TCR beta chains only, and without alpha or paired-chain data the features that could be detected were limited. A total of about 150 TCR beta chains were listed by the study as associated with cytomegalovirus. Immune exposure information for the cohort was limited to CMV serostatus. A cluster of highly shared sequence variants was judged likely to represent a technical artifact of the sequencing pipeline. According to a later analysis, parvovirus B19, influenza, CMV and Epstein-Barr virus appeared linked to several top co-occurrence clusters. When HLA alleles, especially DR and DQ, strongly co-occurred, TCR associations were difficult to assign to individual alleles. A further reported finding was that TCR beta sequences accurately predicted the HLA-A and HLA-B alleles for most subjects in the first cohort. In a later analysis, the rate of TCR association differed among HLA loci, with DRB1 alleles having the most associated TCRs and HLA-C alleles having the fewest. It was suggested by the authors that the approach could potentially be generalized to other disease states and immunological phenotypes. Linkage disequilibrium might explain the correlated functional status among segregating V segments, but an unknown experimental factor could not be ruled out. An association between a missense DCLRE1C variant and V-gene and J-gene trimming of TCR beta chains was found in a later genetic analysis and replicated in an independent cohort. Some IMGT-functional V segments, including TRBV6-2 and TRBV6-3, could not be told apart with the 87-base-pair reads, so those segments were excluded. A later analysis associated 15,000 to 20,000 TCR beta sequences with specific HLA alleles at a false discovery rate of 0.05. In a later analysis, HLA-associated TCR beta chains showed more clonal expansion and lower generation probabilities than non-associated chains that were equally common. Across donors, most TCR sequences were observed very rarely, whereas some public TCRs were present in many individuals.

Concerning this clone itself: Its recognized antigen is unknown. No base quality information exists; no much larger clone differs at one position.

In total, more than 500 healthy bone marrow donors made up the cohort. All cohort members were sampled while nominally healthy, although unrecorded immune exposures were likely present. The donor was CMV seronegative and was included in the group of a few hundred seronegative cohort members. Each donor provided a peripheral blood sample, and peripheral blood mononuclear cells were used for TCR beta sequencing. Genomic DNA extraction from the blood cell samples was performed with the Qiagen DNeasy Blood Extraction Kit. Libraries were constructed by the immunoSEQ multiplex PCR assay. For the multiplex PCR, a mixture combining 60 forward primers for TCR Vbeta segments and 13 reverse primers for TCR Jbeta segments was used. Amplification of the CDR3 region of rearranged TCR beta genes was performed with a multiplex PCR assay on genomic DNA. On the Illumina HiSeq System, the amplified TCR beta libraries were sequenced as 87-base-pair reads. The authors processed their data as follows. Across the roughly 670 repertoires, a later analysis counted roughly 84 million unique TCR beta chains, roughly 11 million of which were shared by at least two donors. Raw reads were error-corrected and collapsed into unique sequences with a nearest-neighbor algorithm that merged closely related sequences to remove PCR and sequencing errors. V, D and J gene segments were assigned by aligning CDR3 sequences to IMGT reference sequences. For a sequence to be retained, at least a six-nucleotide match to both a V gene segment and a J gene segment was required. Rearrangements were called productive when the CDR3 lacked stop codons and stayed in frame with V and J; all others were non-productive. CDR3 was defined according to IMGT convention as the region running from the second conserved V-encoded cysteine to the conserved J-encoded phenylalanine. The earlier analysis of about 570 of the donors excluded any sequence lacking an unambiguous match to a single V gene segment. In an earlier analysis of about 590 of the donors, a V segment was called functional when productive rearrangements were above 56.7%, and segregating when the standard deviation between donors exceeded 5%. A statistical classification framework was developed to diagnose cytomegalovirus status using the catalog of TCR beta chain sequences. V and J gene assignment, in a later analysis, came from comparing TCR nucleotide sequences with IMGT/GENE-DB human TR gene sequences. A later analysis assigned CDR3 sequences and most-parsimonious VDJ recombination scenarios with the TCRdist pipeline. In a later analysis, every TCR beta chain was defined by the combination of its CDR3 amino acid sequence and its V-gene family, and reads without a unique V-gene family were dropped. In a later analysis, fewer than 600 highly shared, low-generation-probability nucleotide sequences were removed to address suspected cross-contamination and a sequencing artifact. In a later analysis, a clonal expansion index for each public chain was calculated from normalized within-repertoire ranks of inferred template counts. Generation probabilities in a later analysis came from a VDJ recombination model fitted to out-of-frame rearrangements, and those results were checked against IGoR. Hypergeometric tests were used in a later analysis to score TCR-TCR, TCR-HLA and TCR-CMV co-occurrence, with a repertoire-size bias correction applied to the TCR pairs. False discovery rates were estimated in a later analysis by permuting HLA or CMV assignments 20 times. In a later analysis, co-occurring TCRs were grouped with DBSCAN, and TCRdist sequence similarity was added when clustering was performed within HLA-allele-positive subsets. For co-occurrence clustering, repertoires with fewer than 30,000 or more than 120,000 public chains were excluded, along with four to six repertoires with anomalous nucleotide sharing. What TCRdb holds here is the immuneACCESS table cut down to in-frame rearrangements. Part of the clones is not present; checked against another copy, under half of the missing clones reflect an unresolved V gene, and the others are unexplained. V and J calls and clone size follow that table, whereas D and trimming were derived from the DNA. In this sample the table shows approximately 250,000 clones, around 80% of which occur a single time. The ten largest clones capture 0.47% of the sample.

The germline V gene provides CDR1 MDHEN and CDR2 SYDVKM. The CDR3 starts with the cysteine, ends with the phenylalanine, and has 14 residues. Only the CDR3 DNA is retained, 42 bases long and in frame from the first base. V loses 6 bases, J loses 9 bases, and the germline ends lie 20 bases apart. Recombination linked TRBV28 to TRBJ2-5, with the D segment identity uncertain. This clonotype was sampled from a boy aged 5 to 17 in good health and CMV-seronegative. What was sequenced was PBMCs. Read as DNA, the sequence is TGTGCCAGCAGCCCCGGGTTGTGGGTGCAGCCCCAGTACTTC. It codes for CASSPGLWVQPQYF.